Each of the 18 T cell receptor beta chains below was sequenced from the same sample in a study of blood T cell repertoires in COVID-19. This table comes from immunoSEQ multiplex PCR, and its TCRdb copy is limited to in-frame clones, with some not included. Among 300,000 to 400,000 clones, around nine tenths were seen once, and the ten largest hold around 3%. Sequencing was carried out using peripheral blood. These receptor sequences come from a human donor in a cohort sampled during active COVID-19.

The chain is built from TRBV5-4 and TRBJ2-3; TRBD1 is a possible D gene (6 bases). The V end was cut by 0 bases, the J end by 1 base, with 6 bases between. CDR1 is SGHNT, CDR2 YYREEE, per germline (reference sequence). This CDR3 region has 14 residues. The CDR3 here is CASSLDRGTDTQYF. In nucleotides, the CDR3 is TGTGCCAGCAGCTTGGACAGGGGCACAGATACGCAGTATTTT.

This clone was detected only once. For the CDR3, the DNA is TGTGCCAGCAGCCTCTTCCGCGGCGGAGACGGTAACATTCAGTACTTC. Translating it yields CASSLFRGGDGNIQYF. The chain employs TRBV3-1 (or the pseudogene TRBV3-2) and TRBJ2-4; D gene ambiguous. This CDR3 has 16 amino acids. V dropped 4 bases and J dropped 7 bases, with 20 bases sitting between them. Germline lookup yields CDR1 LGHDT and CDR2 YNNKEL (reference sequence).

V usage is TRBV19 and J usage is TRBJ2-7; 8 nucleotides align to TRBD1. CDR1 LNHDA and CDR2 SQIVND come from the germline V gene (reference sequence). V shed 3 bases, J shed 6 bases, and the junction held 7 bases outside the gene matches. CDR3 length: 14 amino acids. The CDR3 reads CASSIGQGGLEQYF. The CDR3 nucleotides are TGTGCCAGTAGTATTGGACAGGGAGGACTCGAGCAGTACTTC. The full variable domain, completed using reference TRBV19 and TRBJ2-7, is DGGITQSPKYLFRKEGQNVTLSCEQNLNHDAMYWYRQDPGQGLRLIYYSQIVNDFQKGDIAEGYSVSREKKESFPLTVTSAQKNPTAFYLCASSIGQGGLEQYFGPGTRLTVT.

The V gene is TRBV28, the J gene TRBJ1-1; 10 bases fit TRBD1. Germline-derived CDR1 and CDR2 are MDHEN and SYDVKM. The CDR3 extends over 16 amino acids. Losses at the gene ends were 6 bases for V and 1 base for J; bases not matched to a gene: 8. CDR3 region: CASSSAGTGENTEAFF. The CDR3, as DNA: TGTGCCAGCAGCTCGGCCGGGACAGGGGAGAACACTGAAGCTTTCTTT.

This clone was recorded only once. The gene calls are TRBV3-1 (or the pseudogene TRBV3-2) and TRBJ2-5, with TRBD1 matching over 10 bases. V shed 7 bases and J 5 bases; nucleotides not matched to a gene: 13. Germline values: CDR1 LGHDT, CDR2 YNNKEL (reference sequence). The CDR3 sequence is 16 residues long. As DNA, the CDR3 is TGTGCCAGCACCGAGAGCCCCGGGACAGGGGCGGAGACCCAGTACTTC. Protein sequence: CASTESPGTGAETQYF.

The chain employs TRBV20-1 and TRBJ2-5; D uncertain. The CDR3 is 11 amino acids. The germline V gene has CDR1 DFQATT and CDR2 SNEGSKA (reference sequence). Trimming removed 4 bases at V and 1 base at J, with 4 bases between. The CDR3 here is CSATTQETQYF. Written as DNA, the CDR3 is TGCAGTGCTACTACCCAAGAGACCCAGTACTTC.

The rearrangement joins TRBV5-1 to TRBJ1-5; D is perhaps TRBD1 (5 bases). The CDR3 is 13 residues long. Trimming shortened V by 4 bases and J by 6 bases, and 11 bases separated the two germline ends. Germline CDR1 and CDR2: SGHRS and YFSETQ. CDR3 in DNA: TGCGCCAGCAGCCCAGGGTTAGGTCAGCCCCAGCATTTT. Its protein product is CASSPGLGQPQHF.

This clone has just one count. The V call is TRBV3-1 (or the pseudogene TRBV3-2), the J call TRBJ2-7; D is possibly TRBD1 (6 bases). V lost 8 bases and J lost 4, with 18 bases in between. The CDR3 is made up of 14 amino acids. CDR1 and CDR2 from the germline V gene are LGHDT and YNNKEL (reference sequence). The CDR3 here is CASGRDIGSYEQYF. CDR3 bases: TGTGCCAGCGGAAGGGACATAGGATCTTACGAGCAGTACTTC.

The chain uses TRBV6-5 and TRBJ2-7; 7 nucleotides align to TRBD1. CDR3 size: 14 residues. Germline trimming cut 4 bases from V and 3 bases from J; bases unmatched to any gene: 6. Germline lookup yields CDR1 MNHEY and CDR2 SVGAGI. CDR3 DNA sequence: TGTGCCAGCAGTTCACGGGACAGATACTACGAGCAGTACTTC. Its translation is CASSSRDRYYEQYF.

The chain links TRBV7-2 to TRBJ1-1; tentatively, D is TRBD1 (5 bases). Germline values: CDR1 SGHTA, CDR2 FQGNSA. V lost 1 base, J lost 3 bases, and 12 bases lay in between. This CDR3 has 15 residues. The CDR3, as DNA: TGTGCCAGCAGCTTAGGGAGGGGATGGGACACTGAAGCTTTCTTT. Its protein is CASSLGRGWDTEAFF.

The chain carries TRBV5-4 and TRBJ1-2, with 9 bases matching TRBD1. CDR1 and CDR2 from the germline V gene are SGHNT and YYREEE (reference sequence). This CDR3 is 17 amino acids long. V lost 4 bases to trimming and J lost 4 bases; unmatched junction nucleotides: 14. The CDR3 protein is CASSPDPRDRAGYGYTF. The DNA for the CDR3 is TGTGCCAGCAGCCCGGACCCCCGGGACAGGGCTGGCTATGGCTACACCTTC.

The chain couples TRBV5-1 to TRBJ1-1; 7 bases fit TRBD1. The CDR3 length is 17 residues. Germline V gene data show CDR1 as SGHRS and CDR2 as YFSETQ. V shed 2 bases and J 0 bases; nucleotides not matched to a gene: 10. The CDR3 loop reads CASSFLYGQEVNTEAFF. In nucleotides, the CDR3 is TGCGCCAGCAGCTTTTTGTATGGACAGGAGGTGAACACTGAAGCTTTCTTT.

This sequence joins TRBV6-8 and TRBJ2-7; 15 positions match TRBD2. Germline V gene lookup returns CDR1 MNHGY and CDR2 SAAAGT. The CDR3 is made up of 19 amino acids. J gave up 4 bases and V 1 base, and 11 bases lay outside the gene matches. CDR3 sequence: CASSYFGTSGRRFSYEQYF. In DNA, the CDR3 is TGTGCCAGCAGTTACTTCGGGACTAGCGGGAGGCGTTTTTCGTACGAGCAGTACTTC.

This sequence joins TRBV4-1 and TRBJ1-2; D may be TRBD1 (5 bases). The CDR3 loop spans 17 amino acids. Trimming left V 0 bases short and J 4 bases short, with 18 bases between. Germline V lookup: CDR1 MGHRA, CDR2 YSYEKL. The CDR3 spells CASSQDSQGSFGYGYTF. The CDR3 DNA is TGCGCCAGCAGCCAAGATTCTCAGGGCTCCTTTGGCTATGGCTACACCTTC.

This clone has just one count. V usage is TRBV11-3 and J usage is TRBJ2-1; perhaps TRBD2 as D (5 bases). CDR1 is SGHNT, CDR2 YENEEA, per germline. There are 13 residues in the CDR3. V was trimmed by 5 bases and J by 9 bases, leaving 14 bases between them. The CDR3 here is CASSRGIQGEQFF. CDR3 nucleotide sequence: TGTGCCAGCAGCCGGGGAATACAAGGTGAGCAGTTCTTC.

The chain uses TRBV6-5 and TRBJ1-6; D uncertain. The CDR3 is made up of 13 amino acids. The germline V gene has CDR1 MNHEY and CDR2 SVGAGI. V lost 7 bases and J 11 bases, leaving 15 bases between the germline ends. This CDR3 reads CASTRAGIAPLHF. The CDR3 bases are TGTGCCAGCACTCGTGCGGGAATCGCACCCCTCCACTTT.

This clone was counted once. The chain joins TRBV30 to TRBJ2-1; D unclear. Trimming removed 0 bases from V and 10 bases from J, with 16 bases in between. Germline V lookup: CDR1 GTSNPN, CDR2 SVGIG (reference sequence). This CDR3 has 14 amino acids. The CDR3 protein is CAWSVPVLASEQFF. CDR3 DNA: TGTGCCTGGAGTGTCCCTGTTTTGGCCTCGGAGCAGTTCTTC.

This chain links TRBV19 with TRBJ2-3; 7 bases are shared with TRBD2. This CDR3 is built from 15 residues. Germline V gives CDR1 LNHDA, CDR2 SQIVND (reference sequence). V dropped 5 bases and J dropped 5; count of bases not matched to a gene: 10. The CDR3 DNA is TGTGCCAGTAGTGAGTGGGAGGGTAGTGGAGATACGCAGTATTTT. Protein sequence: CASSEWEGSGDTQYF. Full variable domain (outside the CDR3, taken from reference TRBV19 and TRBJ2-3): DGGITQSPKYLFRKEGQNVTLSCEQNLNHDAMYWYRQDPGQGLRLIYYSQIVNDFQKGDIAEGYSVSREKKESFPLTVTSAQKNPTAFYLCASSEWEGSGDTQYFGPGTRLTVL.